This T cell receptor beta chain was profiled in a study of OX40 agonist ivuxolimab in advanced cancers. Turning to the overall study: The costimulatory receptor OX40 (CD134) was targeted by ivuxolimab, a fully human IgG2 agonistic monoclonal antibody. The paper covers the monotherapy dose-escalation part of the phase I ivuxolimab trial, which included N of about 56 patients. Among the approximately 50 dose-escalation patients, some 20 had hepatocellular carcinoma, roughly 15 melanoma, 9 renal cell carcinoma and 9 head and neck cancer. Prior anti-PD-1, anti-PD-L1 or anti-CTLA-4 therapy was permitted, and 30% to 50% of dose-escalation patients had received checkpoint inhibitors. Partial responses occurred in three dose-escalation patients: two with cutaneous melanoma and one with hepatocellular carcinoma. In the dose-escalation cohort, 65% to 90% of patients were male, and the mean age was around 60 years, with a range of about 20 to 90. Intravenous ivuxolimab was administered to patients every 2 weeks at six dose levels: 0.01, 0.1, 0.3, 1.5, 3 and 10 mg/kg. The point of sequencing TCRbeta in the periphery was to test whether ivuxolimab changed TCR sequence diversity and drove clonal T-cell expansion. Broad study findings and their caveats: The antigen specificity of the clonally expanded peripheral T cells was not determined. Clonal expansion of both CD4+ and CD8+ blood T cells was observed from baseline to week 6 at doses 0.1 to 3.0 mg/kg. In the 0.1-3.0 mg/kg groups, partial responders were among the patients with the lowest normalized peripheral clonal expansion, particularly in CD8+ T cells. On average, CD8+ T cells showed more expanded clones than CD4+ T cells after ivuxolimab. Low levels of normalized T-cell clonal expansion were also shown by some nonresponding patients.

Genomic DNA was extracted from sorted cells for sequencing of the TCRbeta CDR3 region. TCRbeta CDR3 regions were sequenced using the immunoSEQ Assay. Not all clones reach the TCRdb copy of this immuneACCESS table, which keeps in-frame sequences only. Checked studies attribute under half of the gap to unresolved V genes and leave the rest unexplained. Here the sample has tens of thousands of clones; roughly 81% occur a single time. In total, the top ten clones hold over 25% of the sample. The CDR3 holds 16 amino acids from the cysteine to the phenylalanine. The CDR3 DNA has 48 bases and is translated from base 1. Unmatched junction bases come to 10, with V trimmed by 4 bases and J by 6 bases. Sequences SNHLY (CDR1) and FYNNEI (CDR2) are obtained from the germline V gene. The trial excluded patients who had a history of autoimmune disease or were on systemic immunosuppression. In every dose cohort, peripheral blood was drawn for TCR sequencing at baseline, cycle 4 day 1, and cycle 7 day 1. Samples came from an open-label, multicenter, first-in-human phase I dose-escalation trial of ivuxolimab. Adults with locally advanced or metastatic head and neck squamous cell, hepatocellular, melanoma or renal cell carcinoma were enrolled in the trial. Before TCR sequencing, CD4+ and CD8+ T cells were separately sorted from peripheral blood.

Note on this clone: It has no known antigen specificity. Base quality data are lacking; no much larger clone is found one base away.

The source of this sequence is an adult with an advanced solid tumor such as melanoma, head and neck, liver or kidney cancer. The chain employs TRBV2 and TRBJ2-7; a stretch of 12 junction bases matches TRBD2. Here the sequenced sample was CD4+ or CD8+ T cells sorted from blood, taken in a trial of the OX40 agonist ivuxolimab. The CDR3 has the sequence CASSVGRLAGVIEQYF. The DNA reads TGTGCCAGCAGTGTGGGGAGACTAGCGGGAGTAATCGAGCAGTACTTC.